The clone carrying this TCR beta chain was seen ten or more times. Its antigen is not known. Read sequence stops 3 residues before the CDR3 end, and the germline J gene provides the missing end. The sample belongs to a study of T cell clonality in common variable immunodeficiency. The CDR3 totals 13 residues. Germline V gene sequence: CDR1 MGHRA, CDR2 YSYEKL. V lost 8 bases to trimming and J lost 2 bases, with 10 bases between them. Whole-study findings and limits: CVID subjects showed higher TCRbeta clonality than healthy controls. Authors noted CVID clonality's cause needs subpopulation repertoire sequencing. Reportedly, TCR beta sequences from common variable immunodeficiency showed fewer deletions and N-nucleotide insertions.

The repertoire was sequenced with immunoSEQ multiplex PCR; TCRdb's copy has only in-frame clones and lacks some. Reported are 50,000 to 70,000 clones, none seen only once; the ten largest carry approximately 0.84%. The TCR comes from a person between 18 and 75 years old in good health. The material sequenced was peripheral blood mononuclear cells. J is TRBJ1-3 and V is TRBV4-1; possible D gene TRBD1, 5 bases. CDR3 in amino acids: CASSRGTGNTIYF. Partial CDR3 DNA: TGCGCCAGCTCGAGGGGAACTGGAAACACC.